This TCR beta chain comes out of a study of T cell changes during pregnancy in multiple sclerosis. Measured with immunoSEQ multiplex PCR; TCRdb has only the in-frame clones, and not every one. The sample lists fewer than 15,000 clones, roughly 90% occurring once. This CDR3 region has 14 residues. Losses at the gene ends were 6 bases for V and 6 bases for J; bases not matched to a gene: 8. Germline CDR1 is MDHEN and CDR2 is SYDVKM. V usage is TRBV28 and J usage is TRBJ1-1, with 9 nucleotides matching TRBD1. The sequence was collected from a female donor with multiple sclerosis, enrolled in a pregnancy study. The sample here was CD8+ T cells from peripheral blood mononuclear cells, taken in the first trimester of pregnancy. CDR3 in DNA: TGTGCCAGCAGATCCGGGACAGGGTTGCCTGAAGCTTTCTTT. Protein: CASRSGTGLPEAFF.